The 32 T cell receptor beta chains presented below share a single source sample, sequenced in a study of regulatory T cells in long-lasting Graves disease. Time point in this sample: persistent/refractory GD, antithyroid drugs over 5 years with positive TRAb. Extracted RNA from PBMCs served as the source of the TCR library. In building TCR beta libraries, iRepertoire HTBI primers were used together with Arm-PCR of CDR3 regions. TCRdb redid the calling of the multiplex PCR reads with MiXCR, one entry per CDR3 protein. This repertoire shows approximately 380,000 distinct CDR3 sequences, roughly 20% found once; its top ten account for 20%. The source material was peripheral blood mononuclear cells (PBMCs), sampled when the disease was refractory, from a patient treated with antithyroid drugs. Receptors were obtained from a female donor with Graves disease.

This clonotype was counted at least ten times. CDR3 sequence: CASSGLPPGEQFF. The CDR3 nucleotides are TGTGCCAGCAGTGGACTTCCTCCCGGTGAGCAGTTCTTC. The V call is TRBV2, the J call TRBJ2-1; D is unclear. Per the germline V gene, CDR1 is SNHLY and CDR2 is FYNNEI. CDR3 length: 13 amino acids. V gave up 4 bases and J gave up 9 bases, with 13 bases separating them. The entire variable domain, with the rest obtained from reference TRBV2 and TRBJ2-1, is as follows: EPEVTQTPSHQVTQMGQEVILRCVPISNHLYFYWYRQILGQKVEFLVSFYNNEISEKSEIFDDQFSVERPDGSNFTLKIRSTKLEDSAMYFCASSGLPPGEQFFGPGTRLTVL.

The chain uses TRBV20-1 and TRBJ2-7; 12 nucleotides match TRBD1. The CDR3 is made up of 14 amino acids. V lost 5 bases, J lost 6 bases, and 8 bases stayed unmatched. From germline, CDR1 is DFQATT and CDR2 SNEGSKA (reference sequence). The CDR3: CSALGGTGGLEQYF. The CDR3, as DNA: TGCAGTGCTCTCGGCGGGACAGGGGGCCTCGAGCAGTACTTC.

The chain has TRBV19 and TRBJ1-3; 9 bases line up with TRBD1. The CDR3 covers 14 residues. From germline, CDR1 is LNHDA and CDR2 SQIVND (reference sequence). J gave up 2 bases and V 6 bases, and 2 bases lay outside the gene matches. The CDR3: CASSGTGTGNTIYF. Written as DNA, the CDR3 is TGTGCCAGTAGCGGGACAGGGACTGGAAACACCATATATTTT.

Points on this clonotype: A clone one base away is much larger, so this may be a read error. This chain connects TRBV28 to TRBJ1-5; D gene ambiguous. The CDR3 is 15 amino acids. CDR1 and CDR2 (germline): MDHEN, SYDVKM. Trimming took off 6 bases at V and 5 bases at J, with 17 bases between the two ends. The CDR3 is CASRAGRERHQPQHF. The CDR3 region has the DNA TGTGCCAGCAGAGCCGGACGGGAGCGACATCAGCCCCAGCATTTT.

The chain joins TRBV20-1 to TRBJ1-1; unclear D gene. The CDR3 length is 15 residues. Germline CDR1 is DFQATT and CDR2 is SNEGSKA (reference sequence). The germline V and J ends were trimmed by 1 base and 4 bases, with 16 bases remaining between them. CDR3 protein: CSARGARAHRTEAFF. Written as DNA, the CDR3 is TGCAGTGCTAGAGGTGCACGGGCCCATCGCACTGAAGCTTTCTTT.

The rearrangement links TRBV5-1 to TRBJ2-7; D may match TRBD1 or TRBD2 (5 bases each). The CDR3 consists of 15 residues. Germline CDR1 is SGHRS and CDR2 is YFSETQ. V dropped 1 base and J dropped 3 bases, with 14 bases sitting between them. The CDR3 sequence: CASSLQGGGRYEQYF. Here the CDR3 DNA reads TGCGCCAGCAGCTTGCAGGGCGGAGGTCGCTACGAGCAGTACTTC.

At least ten counts were recorded for this clonotype. This rearrangement joins TRBV20-1 to TRBJ1-6, with D perhaps matching TRBD1 (6 bases). The CDR3 length is 15 residues. The ends were cut back, 2 bases at V and 13 bases at J, with 21 bases in the middle. In germline, CDR1 is DFQATT, CDR2 SNEGSKA (reference sequence). The CDR3 nucleotides are TGCAGTGCTAGACCCAATGGACAGCCGGGTCGTCCCCTCCACTTT. This gives the protein CSARPNGQPGRPLHF.

This clonotype was recorded a few times. At one end the junction does not follow the germline gene, possibly because of a read error. This chain joins TRBV6-5 and TRBJ1-2; 7 nucleotides align to TRBD1. From germline, CDR1 is MNHEY and CDR2 SVGAGI. This CDR3 is built from 15 residues. CDR3 residues: CASSFSTGFGLGYTF. CDR3 sequence (DNA): TGTGCCAGCAGTTTCTCGACAGGGTTTGGACTTGGCTACACTTTC.

This clonotype was picked up many times. The chain links TRBV2 to TRBJ1-2; D not certain. V lost 3 bases and J lost 0, with 8 bases in between. This CDR3 comprises 14 residues. Germline V lookup: CDR1 SNHLY, CDR2 FYNNEI. The CDR3 DNA is TGTGCCAGCAGTGAGCAAGGAGCTAACTATGGCTACACCTTC. Its protein product is CASSEQGANYGYTF. Full variable domain (rest looked up from reference TRBV2 and TRBJ1-2): EPEVTQTPSHQVTQMGQEVILRCVPISNHLYFYWYRQILGQKVEFLVSFYNNEISEKSEIFDDQFSVERPDGSNFTLKIRSTKLEDSAMYFCASSEQGANYGYTFGSGTRLTVV.

The chain joins TRBV5-4 to TRBJ1-3, with D perhaps TRBD1 (5 bases). V lost 7 bases and J 2 bases, leaving 10 bases between the germline ends. Per germline, CDR1 SGHNT and CDR2 YYREEE (reference sequence). The CDR3 is made up of 13 amino acids. CDR3 region: CASGDRAGNTIYF. As DNA, the CDR3 is TGTGCCAGCGGCGACAGAGCTGGAAACACCATATATTTT.

The rearrangement links TRBV15 to TRBJ1-3; D ambiguous. The V gene lost 1 base and the J gene lost 0 bases, with 4 bases spanning the gap. The CDR3 has 14 amino acids. Germline values: CDR1 LNHNV, CDR2 YYDKDF (reference sequence). The CDR3 spells CATSRVGSGNTIYF. In DNA, the CDR3 is TGTGCCACCAGCAGAGTCGGCTCTGGAAACACCATATATTTT. Together with reference TRBV15 and TRBJ1-3, the CDR3 gives the full variable domain: DAMVIQNPRYQVTQFGKPVTLSCSQTLNHNVMYWYQQKSSQAPKLLFHYYDKDFNNEADTPDNFQSRRPNTSFCFLDIRSPGLGDTAMYLCATSRVGSGNTIYFGEGSWLTVV.

This clonotype has a single count. This sequence may be a read error, since a much larger clone differs from it by one base. This chain's CDR3 is CASSRTSHEQHF. The CDR3 coding sequence is TGTGCCAGCAGCCGTACCTCACACGAGCAGCACTTC. This chain connects TRBV11-1 to TRBJ2-7; no reliable D call. From germline, CDR1 is SGHAT and CDR2 FQDESV (reference sequence). The CDR3 consists of 12 residues.

Ten or more counts support this clonotype. The gene calls are TRBV27 and TRBJ1-6; possibly TRBD1 for D (5 bases). The germline V gene has CDR1 MNHEY and CDR2 SMNVEV (reference sequence). V was cut by 6 bases and J by 5 bases, with 11 bases left in between. The length of the CDR3 is 14 residues. CDR3: CASSLGQNNSPLHF. The DNA for the CDR3 is TGTGCCAGCAGCTTGGGGCAGAATAATTCACCCCTCCACTTT.

The rearrangement uses TRBV30 and TRBJ1-1, with TRBD1 as a possible D gene (5 bases). V lost 3 bases and J 5 bases, leaving 13 bases between the germline ends. This CDR3 spans 13 amino acids. The V gene's germline CDR1 is GTSNPN and CDR2 SVGIG (reference sequence). The CDR3 reads CAWRGGRYTEAFF. The CDR3 DNA is TGTGCCTGGAGGGGGGGACGGTATACTGAAGCTTTCTTT. The whole variable domain, remainder taken from reference TRBV30 and TRBJ1-1, is SQTIHQWPATLVQPVGSPLSLECTVEGTSNPNLYWYRQAAGRGLQLLFYSVGIGQISSEVPQNLSASRPQDRQFILSSKKLLLSDSGFYLCAWRGGRYTEAFFGQGTRLTVV.

This sequence joins TRBV27 and TRBJ2-2; the match to TRBD2 covers 7 bases. Per germline, CDR1 MNHEY and CDR2 SMNVEV (reference sequence). The V gene end was trimmed by 8 bases and the J gene end by 0 bases; junction bases not matched to a gene: 3. The CDR3 runs to 14 residues. CDR3 bases: TGTGCCAGCTCTAGCGGCTCGAACACCGGGGAGCTGTTTTTT. It encodes CASSSGSNTGELFF.

This clonotype was seen at least ten times. This sequence joins TRBV7-8 and TRBJ2-5; 10 bases line up with TRBD1. After removal of 0 bases from V and 5 bases from J, the junction contained 6 bases not matched to a gene. The CDR3 consists of 16 residues. The germline V gene encodes CDR1 SGHVS and CDR2 FQNEAQ. CDR3 sequence (DNA): TGTGCCAGCAGCTTAGCGGGACAGGGGTCATATGAGACCCAGTACTTC. The encoded protein is CASSLAGQGSYETQYF.

This clonotype turned up a few times. The V gene is TRBV29-1, the J gene TRBJ2-7, with TRBD1 matching over 10 bases. Losses at the gene ends were 6 bases for V and 3 bases for J; bases not matched to a gene: 5. The CDR3 consists of 13 residues. Germline V gene data show CDR1 as SQVTM and CDR2 as ANQGSEA. CDR3 sequence: CSVGQGELYEQYF. The CDR3, as DNA: TGCAGCGTAGGACAGGGGGAGCTCTACGAGCAGTACTTC.

This sequence joins TRBV4-1 and TRBJ2-7; D possibly uses TRBD1 or TRBD2 (6 bases each). The CDR3 is 15 amino acids. The V and J ends lost 0 bases and 5 bases respectively, with 14 bases between them. The V gene's germline CDR1 is MGHRA and CDR2 YSYEKL. CDR3 sequence: CASSQDRAGGDEQYF. CDR3 sequence (DNA): TGCGCCAGCAGCCAAGATCGGGCCGGGGGCGACGAGCAGTACTTC.

This clonotype came up many times. The chain employs TRBV28 and TRBJ1-1, with a tentative D call TRBD1 (5 bases). The germline V gene encodes CDR1 MDHEN and CDR2 SYDVKM. CDR3 length equals 14 residues. Between the trimmed V and J ends, which lost 3 bases and 1 base, there was a span of 9 bases. The chain's CDR3 is CASSFDSRNTEAFF. CDR3 bases: TGTGCCAGCAGTTTTGACAGCAGGAACACTGAAGCTTTCTTT. The full variable domain, rest sourced from reference TRBV28 and TRBJ1-1, is DVKVTQSSRYLVKRTGEKVFLECVQDMDHENMFWYRQDPGLGLRLIYFSYDVKMKEKGDIPEGYSVSREKKERFSLILESASTNQTSMYLCASSFDSRNTEAFFGQGTRLTVV.

This clonotype has just a few counts. At one end, the junction sequence differs from germline, possibly due to a read error. The chain combines TRBV6-1 with TRBJ2-6; TRBD2 aligns across 12 bases. This CDR3 comprises 17 residues. The germline V gene encodes CDR1 MNHNS and CDR2 SASEGT. The CDR3 sequence: CASSVLAGGPGANVLPF. CDR3 DNA: TGTGCCAGCAGTGTCCTAGCGGGAGGGCCTGGGGCCAACGTCCTGCCTTTC.

A few counts support this clonotype. The chain employs TRBV14 and TRBJ2-7; 13 bases line up with TRBD2. The CDR3 runs 14 residues. The junction had 5 bases not matched to a gene; V was cut back by 5 bases and J by 7 bases. Germline assignment: CDR1 SGHDN and CDR2 FVKESK. CDR3 in amino acids: CASSVTSGRLEQYF. CDR3 sequence (DNA): TGTGCCAGCAGCGTGACTAGCGGGAGGTTGGAGCAGTACTTC.

With regard to this clonotype: This may come from a read error, since a much larger clone is one base off. The final CDR3 position lacks the conserved phenylalanine or tryptophan, pointing to a likely read error. The chain has TRBV3-1 and TRBJ1-1; D gene uncertain. Trimming removed 4 bases from V and 3 bases from J, with 18 bases in between. There are 16 residues in the CDR3. CDR1 LGHDT and CDR2 YNNKEL come from the germline V gene (reference sequence). The CDR3 DNA reads as TGTGCCAGCAGCCCACCGACTGTCGGGTTTCACACTGAAGCTTTCCTT. It encodes CASSPPTVGFHTEAFL.

V is TRBV5-1 and J is TRBJ1-1; D is perhaps TRBD1 (5 bases). CDR1 is SGHRS and CDR2 is YFSETQ in the germline V gene. V dropped 2 bases and J dropped 1 base, with 9 bases sitting between them. The CDR3 loop spans 14 amino acids. The CDR3 loop reads CASSFEGRNTEAFF. The CDR3 nucleotides read TGCGCCAGCAGCTTTGAGGGGAGGAACACTGAAGCTTTCTTT. Supplemented by reference TRBV5-1 and TRBJ1-1, the full variable domain reads KAGVTQTPRYLIKTRGQQVTLSCSPISGHRSVSWYQQTPGQGLQFLFEYFSETQRNKGNFPGRFSGRQFSNSRSEMNVSTLELGDSALYLCASSFEGRNTEAFFGQGTRLTVV.

At least ten counts were recorded for this clonotype. This chain joins TRBV19 and TRBJ2-5, with 9 bases identical to TRBD1. CDR3 length equals 15 residues. Germline CDR1 and CDR2: LNHDA and SQIVND (reference sequence). V shed 5 bases and J 5 bases; nucleotides not matched to a gene: 9. CDR3 residues: CASSRTGEGGETQYF. Written as DNA, the CDR3 is TGTGCCAGTAGTCGGACAGGGGAAGGCGGTGAGACCCAGTACTTC.

This clonotype was counted ten times or more. The gene calls are TRBV10-3 and TRBJ1-4, with 7 bases identical to TRBD1. Germline lookup yields CDR1 ENHRY and CDR2 SYGVKD. The V segment lost 3 bases and the J segment 6 bases; nucleotides outside the gene matches: 1. The CDR3 is 13 residues long. DNA for the CDR3: TGTGCCATCAGTGAACAGGGGCATGAAAAACTGTTTTTT. Protein product: CAISEQGHEKLFF.

The chain has TRBV18 and TRBJ1-2; D unclear. Germline-derived CDR1 and CDR2 are KGHSH and LQKENI. CDR3 size: 13 residues. V was shortened by 1 base and J by 8 bases, with 11 bases between the two germline ends. DNA of the CDR3: TGTGCCAGCTCACCACAGAATTCAGGAGGCTACACCTTC. Its translation is CASSPQNSGGYTF. Looking up the rest from reference TRBV18 and TRBJ1-2 gives the full variable domain: NAGVMQNPRHLVRRRGQEARLRCSPMKGHSHVYWYRQLPEEGLKFMVYLQKENIIDESGMPKERFSAEFPKEGPSILRIQQVVRGDSAAYFCASSPQNSGGYTFGSGTRLTVV.

This clonotype showed up many times. The genes are TRBV7-2 and TRBJ1-2, with D possibly TRBD1 on 6 matching bases. The CDR3 covers 13 residues. Germline CDR1 and CDR2: SGHTA and FQGNSA. The V end was cut by 5 bases, the J end by 13 bases, with 20 bases between. CDR3 sequence: CASSRSDGQFFTF. Written as DNA, the CDR3 is TGTGCCAGCAGCCGATCGGACGGACAGTTTTTCACCTTC. The whole variable domain, filled in from reference TRBV7-2 and TRBJ1-2, reads GAGVSQSPSNKVTEKGKDVELRCDPISGHTALYWYRQSLGQGLEFLIYFQGNSAPDKSGLPSDRFSAERTGGSVSTLTIQRTQQEDSAVYLCASSRSDGQFFTFGSGTRLTVV.

This clonotype was observed a few times. The gene calls are TRBV29-1 and TRBJ2-7; TRBD1 might be the D (6 bases). The CDR3 has 13 amino acids. The germline V and J ends were trimmed by 7 bases and 1 base, with 14 bases remaining between them. The germline V gene encodes CDR1 SQVTM and CDR2 ANQGSEA. DNA for the CDR3: TGCAGCGGAACTCAGGGGTCTTCCTACGAGCAGTACTTC. Amino acid sequence: CSGTQGSSYEQYF.

This clonotype was seen ten or more times. This chain joins TRBV11-2 and TRBJ1-3; TRBD1 matches at 7 bases. The CDR3 is 16 amino acids. Germline V gene data show CDR1 as SGHAT and CDR2 as FQNNGV. V was pared by 4 bases and J by 0 bases, with 6 bases of the junction left unmatched. Here the CDR3 reads CASSWGTVGSGNTIYF. The CDR3 nucleotides are TGTGCCAGCAGCTGGGGGACAGTAGGCTCTGGAAACACCATATATTTT.

This clonotype was seen only a few times. V gene TRBV28 combines with J gene TRBJ2-5, with D maybe TRBD2 (7 bases). Trimming cost V 6 bases and J 7 bases, with 18 bases left between them. Per germline, CDR1 MDHEN and CDR2 SYDVKM. CDR3 length: 14 residues. The chain's CDR3 is CASRLRTAGWTQYF. The CDR3 DNA reads TGTGCCAGCAGACTGAGGACAGCGGGGTGGACCCAGTACTTC. Filled out from reference TRBV28 and TRBJ2-5, the complete variable domain reads DVKVTQSSRYLVKRTGEKVFLECVQDMDHENMFWYRQDPGLGLRLIYFSYDVKMKEKGDIPEGYSVSREKKERFSLILESASTNQTSMYLCASRLRTAGWTQYFGPGTRLLVL.

Details on this clonotype: A much larger clone sits a single nucleotide away, making a read error possible. The chain is built from TRBV2 and TRBJ1-4, with TRBD1 matching over 7 bases. Trimming removed 6 bases from V and 8 bases from J; junction bases left unmatched: 15. The CDR3 is 16 residues long. Looked up from germline, CDR1 is SNHLY and CDR2 is FYNNEI. Here the CDR3 reads CASSEGAAPFLEKLFF. CDR3 DNA sequence: TGTGCCAGCAGCGAGGGGGCAGCCCCATTTTTGGAAAAACTGTTTTTT.

This clonotype was observed at least ten times. V usage is TRBV28 and J usage is TRBJ2-5; no firm D call. Trimming cost V 6 bases and J 4 bases, with 21 bases left between them. This CDR3 has 16 residues. CDR1 is MDHEN, CDR2 SYDVKM, per germline. CDR3 region: CASSTRRSEGRETQYF. In DNA form, the CDR3 reads TGTGCCAGCAGCACCCGGCGGAGCGAAGGGCGAGAGACCCAGTACTTC.